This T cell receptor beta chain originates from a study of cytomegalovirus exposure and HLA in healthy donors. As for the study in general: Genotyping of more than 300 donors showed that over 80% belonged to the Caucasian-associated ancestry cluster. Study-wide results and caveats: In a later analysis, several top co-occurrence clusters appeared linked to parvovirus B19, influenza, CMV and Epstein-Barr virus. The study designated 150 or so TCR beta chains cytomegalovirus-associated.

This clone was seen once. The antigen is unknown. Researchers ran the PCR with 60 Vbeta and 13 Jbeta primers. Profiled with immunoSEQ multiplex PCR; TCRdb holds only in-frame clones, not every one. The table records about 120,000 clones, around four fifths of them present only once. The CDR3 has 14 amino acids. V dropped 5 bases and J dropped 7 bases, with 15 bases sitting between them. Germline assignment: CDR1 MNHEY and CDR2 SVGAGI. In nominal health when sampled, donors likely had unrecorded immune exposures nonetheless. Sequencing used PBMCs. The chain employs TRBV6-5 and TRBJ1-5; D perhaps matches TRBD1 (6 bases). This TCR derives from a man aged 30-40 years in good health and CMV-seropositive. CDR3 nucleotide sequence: TGTGCCAGCAGTAACGGACAGCCCCGGCAGCCCCAGCATTTT. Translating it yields CASSNGQPRQPQHF.